This T cell receptor (beta chain) was sequenced during a study of blood T cell repertoires in COVID-19. Original analysis: Amplified reference gene primers provided the basis for estimating nucleated cell counts. Assay used: immunoSEQ multiplex PCR; TCRdb lists only in-frame clones, some missing. V, J and clone size were drawn from that table, and D and trimming were deduced from the DNA. Of 300,000 to 400,000 clones in the sample, around 87% were seen once. The clonotype originates from a woman aged 45-60 years who had recovered from COVID-19. The sequencing input was peripheral blood.

The chain's CDR3 is CASSSRSGSYEQYF. As DNA, the CDR3 is TGTGCCAGTAGTTCACGGTCGGGCTCCTACGAGCAGTACTTC. V and J are TRBV19 and TRBJ2-7; D is unclear. V was cut by 5 bases and J by 0 bases, with 11 bases left in between. Looked up from germline, CDR1 is LNHDA and CDR2 is SQIVND (reference sequence). The CDR3 totals 14 residues.